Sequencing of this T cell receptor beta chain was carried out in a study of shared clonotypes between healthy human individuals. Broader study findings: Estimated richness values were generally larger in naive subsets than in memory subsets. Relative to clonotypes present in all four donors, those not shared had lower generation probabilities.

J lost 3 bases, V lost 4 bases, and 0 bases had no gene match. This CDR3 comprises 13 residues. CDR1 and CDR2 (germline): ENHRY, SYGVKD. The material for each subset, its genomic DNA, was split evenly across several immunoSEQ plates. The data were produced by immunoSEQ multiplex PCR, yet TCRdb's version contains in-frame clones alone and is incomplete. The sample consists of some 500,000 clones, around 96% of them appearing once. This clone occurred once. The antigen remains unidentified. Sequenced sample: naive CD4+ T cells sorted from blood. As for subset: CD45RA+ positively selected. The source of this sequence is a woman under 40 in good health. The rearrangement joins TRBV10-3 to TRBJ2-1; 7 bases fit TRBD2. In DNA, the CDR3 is TGTGCCATCAGTGGGACTAGCTACAATGAGCAGTTCTTC. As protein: CAISGTSYNEQFF.